The 19 T cell receptor beta chains reported below all come from one sample, sequenced in a study of T cells in Graves' hyperthyroidism and ophthalmopathy. RNA transcripts were the template for amplifying TCR beta CDR3 regions. HTBI primers drove first-round RT-PCR of the TCR CDR3. TCRdb reprocessed the multiplex PCR reads via MiXCR and lists one record per CDR3 protein. The data contain a few hundred thousand distinct CDR3 sequences, around 45% of them singletons. The specimen was peripheral blood or thyroid tissue (not recorded which). Every receptor here comes from a young woman with Graves' hyperthyroidism.

This clonotype was seen many times. V gene TRBV6-2 or TRBV6-3 combines with J gene TRBJ2-7; D is unresolved. Trimming removed 2 bases at V and 4 bases at J, with 6 bases between. Germline assignment: CDR1 MNHEY and CDR2 SVGEGT. This CDR3 has 12 amino acids. The CDR3 sequence: CASSYTTYEQYF. Here the CDR3 DNA reads TGTGCCAGCAGTTACACCACATACGAGCAGTACTTC.

The chain links TRBV2 to TRBJ2-2, with D uncertain. CDR3 length equals 13 residues. Germline-derived CDR1 and CDR2 are SNHLY and FYNNEI. With 3 bases removed from V and 10 bases from J, the gap between germline ends came to 12 bases. In DNA form, the CDR3 reads TGTGCCAGCAGTGATACCCCGCGCCTGGAGCTGTTTTTT. Protein sequence: CASSDTPRLELFF.

This clonotype was observed at least ten times. The V and J genes are TRBV24-1 and TRBJ2-5; D is uncertain. V gave up 2 bases and J gave up 4 bases, with 4 bases separating them. The V gene's germline CDR1 is KGHDR and CDR2 SFDVKD. This CDR3 is 12 amino acids long. The CDR3: CATSDYRETQYF. CDR3 bases: TGTGCCACCAGTGATTATCGAGAGACCCAGTACTTC.

About this clonotype itself: A much larger clone lies a single base off, so this may be a read error. The chain combines TRBV6-2 or TRBV6-3 with TRBJ2-7; D might be TRBD1 or TRBD2, each matching 6 bases. V gave up 5 bases and J gave up 0 bases, with 14 bases separating them. The germline V gene encodes CDR1 MNHEY and CDR2 SVGEGT. This CDR3 spans 15 amino acids. For the CDR3, the DNA is TGTGCCAGCAGTGAACAGGGAGGCAACTCCTACGAGCAGTACTTC. Encoded protein: CASSEQGGNSYEQYF.

The chain links TRBV24-1 to TRBJ2-5; D uncertain. The germline V gene encodes CDR1 KGHDR and CDR2 SFDVKD. V lost 2 bases and J 9 bases, leaving 24 bases between the germline ends. This CDR3 is 17 amino acids long. The CDR3 sequence: CATSDSSAEYLIQPQYF. CDR3 sequence (DNA): TGTGCCACCAGTGATTCCTCGGCTGAGTATCTCATCCAGCCCCAGTACTTC.

This clonotype was seen many times. The rearrangement joins TRBV20-1 to TRBJ2-6, with TRBD1 matching over 9 bases. The ends lost 6 bases at V and 3 bases at J; junction bases unmatched: 12. This CDR3 region has 17 residues. The germline gives CDR1 DFQATT, CDR2 SNEGSKA (reference sequence). CDR3 sequence reads: CSAPPAQGANGANVLTF. The CDR3 region has the DNA TGCAGTGCCCCCCCGGCACAGGGGGCGAATGGGGCCAACGTCCTGACTTTC.

V gene TRBV29-1 combines with J gene TRBJ1-2; the D gene is possibly TRBD1 (6 bases). Looked up from germline, CDR1 is SQVTM and CDR2 is ANQGSEA. This CDR3 is 15 amino acids long. Trimming left V 7 bases short and J 4 bases short, with 22 bases between. The CDR3 reads CSAGQMNTEGYGYTF. The CDR3 DNA is TGCAGCGCCGGACAGATGAACACTGAAGGCTATGGCTACACCTTC.

The chain carries TRBV5-1 and TRBJ1-2, with D possibly TRBD1 on 5 matching bases. The CDR3 has 14 residues. Trimming shortened V by 4 bases and J by 6 bases, and 16 bases separated the two germline ends. Germline V CDR1 and CDR2: SGHRS, YFSETQ. Here the CDR3 reads CASSLTGTEDGYTF. Here the CDR3 DNA reads TGCGCCAGCAGCCTTACCGGGACGGAAGATGGCTACACCTTC.

As regards this clonotype: At one end the junction does not follow the germline gene, possibly because of a read error. V and J are TRBV29-1 and TRBJ1-3; TRBD1 is a possible D gene (6 bases). The CDR3 sequence is 16 residues long. The germline gives CDR1 SQVTM, CDR2 ANQGSEA. CDR3 residues: CSVIPWTAFSGNTIYF. CDR3 sequence (DNA): TGCAGCGTTATACCCTGGACAGCCTTCTCTGGAAACACCATATACTTT. The full variable domain, in which reference TRBV29-1 and TRBJ1-3 provide the parts outside the CDR3, is SAVISQKPSRDICQRGTSLTIQCQVDSQVTMMFWYRQQPGQSLTLIATANQGSEATYESGFVIDKFPISRPNLTFSTLTVSNMSPEDSSIYLCSVIPWTAFSGNTIYFGEGSWLTVV.

The CDR3 spells CASSEPYGQETQYF. DNA for the CDR3: TGTGCCAGCAGTGAGCCGTACGGGCAAGAGACCCAGTACTTC. V usage is TRBV7-2 and J usage is TRBJ2-5; D gene unclear. Trimming shortened V by 6 bases and J by 2 bases, and 13 bases separated the two germline ends. Per germline, CDR1 SGHTA and CDR2 FQGNSA. The CDR3 contains 14 residues.

In its sample, this clonotype was seen many times. The CDR3: CASIEDSATNEKLFF. CDR3 nucleotides: TGTGCCAGTATTGAGGACAGTGCAACTAATGAAAAACTGTTTTTT. V and J are TRBV19 and TRBJ1-4, with a tentative D call TRBD1 (6 bases). Trimming cost V 7 bases and J 0 bases, with 12 bases left between them. CDR1 and CDR2 from the germline V gene are LNHDA and SQIVND (reference sequence). This CDR3 is 15 amino acids long.

This clonotype was recorded at least ten times. V usage is TRBV20-1 and J usage is TRBJ2-7; 8 bases match TRBD2. With V trimmed by 0 bases and J by 1 base, 11 bases remained unmatched. This CDR3 is built from 17 residues. Germline CDR1 reads DFQATT; CDR2 reads SNEGSKA (reference sequence). The CDR3 spells CSARDEAGASFSYEQYF. DNA of the CDR3: TGCAGTGCTAGAGATGAAGCGGGAGCCTCCTTTTCCTACGAGCAGTACTTC.

This clonotype was recorded at least ten times. This rearrangement joins TRBV19 to TRBJ1-1; D remains ambiguous. This CDR3 spans 11 amino acids. V was cut by 6 bases and J by 0 bases, with 2 bases left in between. Germline loops: CDR1 LNHDA, CDR2 SQIVND (reference sequence). The CDR3 nucleotides read TGTGCCAGTAGACTGAACACTGAAGCTTTCTTT. It codes for CASRLNTEAFF.

The V gene is TRBV19, the J gene TRBJ2-3; unclear D gene. Germline V lookup: CDR1 LNHDA, CDR2 SQIVND (reference sequence). V was shortened by 1 base and J by 6 bases, with 8 bases between the two germline ends. This CDR3 is 13 amino acids long. The CDR3: CASSIGLGDTQYF. The DNA for the CDR3 is TGTGCCAGTAGTATAGGTTTGGGGGATACGCAGTATTTT.

This clonotype came up many times. CDR3 coding DNA: TGCAGCGCAACAGTACAACAAGAGACCCAGTACTTC. Translated: CSATVQQETQYF. The rearrangement links TRBV29-1 to TRBJ2-5; D gene ambiguous. Between the trimmed V and J ends, which lost 7 bases and 2 bases, there was a span of 11 bases. CDR1 is SQVTM, CDR2 ANQGSEA, per germline. There are 12 residues in the CDR3.

This clonotype has a count of ten or more. The chain combines TRBV7-3 with TRBJ2-2; D unclear. Trimming removed 1 base at V and 4 bases at J, with 7 bases between. Germline CDR1 and CDR2: SGHTA and FQGTGA. The CDR3 extends over 14 amino acids. Here the CDR3 reads CASSLRLFTGELFF. As DNA, the CDR3 is TGTGCCAGCAGCTTAAGACTCTTCACCGGGGAGCTGTTTTTT.

The chain is built from TRBV12-3 or TRBV12-4 and TRBJ2-3; unclear D gene. V was cut by 1 base and J by 6 bases, with 11 bases left in between. The CDR3 covers 14 residues. Here the CDR3 DNA reads TGTGCCAGCAGTTTAGAACAGCTGGGCGATACGCAGTATTTT. This sequence encodes CASSLEQLGDTQYF.

The rearrangement joins TRBV7-8 to TRBJ2-5, with TRBD1 as a possible D gene (6 bases). Trimming cost V 5 bases and J 5 bases, with 18 bases left between them. The CDR3 covers 15 residues. Per the germline V gene, CDR1 is SGHVS and CDR2 is FQNEAQ. As DNA, the CDR3 is TGTGCCAGCAGCCGAGGGGGTTGGGGATCGGAGACCCAGTACTTC. Its protein product is CASSRGGWGSETQYF.

This clonotype was seen ten or more times. The gene calls are TRBV24-1 and TRBJ2-5; the D gene is possibly TRBD2 (5 bases). This CDR3 region has 14 residues. Germline lookup yields CDR1 KGHDR and CDR2 SFDVKD. Trimming cost V 5 bases and J 4 bases, with 13 bases left between them. The CDR3 DNA sequence: TGTGCCACCAGTGTTTCCGGGGATGGAGAGACCCAGTACTTC. Translation: CATSVSGDGETQYF.